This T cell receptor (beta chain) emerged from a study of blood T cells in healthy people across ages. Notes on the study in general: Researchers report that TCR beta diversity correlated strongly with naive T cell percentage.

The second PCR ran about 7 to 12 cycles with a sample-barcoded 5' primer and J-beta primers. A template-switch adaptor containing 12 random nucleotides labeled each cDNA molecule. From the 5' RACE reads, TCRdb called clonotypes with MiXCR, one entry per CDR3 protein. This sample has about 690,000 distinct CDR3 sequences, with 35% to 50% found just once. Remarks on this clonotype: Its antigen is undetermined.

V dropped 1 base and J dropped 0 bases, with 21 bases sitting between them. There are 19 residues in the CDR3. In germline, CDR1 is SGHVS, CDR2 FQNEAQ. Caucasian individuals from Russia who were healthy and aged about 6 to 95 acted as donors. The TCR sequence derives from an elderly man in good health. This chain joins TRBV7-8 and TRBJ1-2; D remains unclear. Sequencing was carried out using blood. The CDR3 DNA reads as TGTGCCAGCAGCTTAGTCGGCAGAGGTCGGAATTATCCTAACTATGGCTACACCTTC. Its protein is CASSLVGRGRNYPNYGYTF.